This T cell receptor beta chain stems from a study of identical twins. Details on this clonotype: What it recognizes is unknown.

Every sampled donor was Caucasian and healthy. Notes on the study in general: Abundant beta clonotypes from cord blood had fewer insertions, unlike memory repertoires, which showed none. Modeled out-of-frame TCR alpha sharing in monozygotic twins fell below observed levels.

The CDR3 has 16 amino acids. V shed 1 base and J 6 bases; nucleotides not matched to a gene: 10. Germline-derived CDR1 and CDR2 are MGHRA and YSYEKL. A universal primer site was incorporated via template switching, and the cDNA contained unique molecular identifiers. Using its own MiXCR run on the 5' RACE reads, TCRdb lists one record per CDR3 protein. The sample gives some 660,000 distinct CDR3 sequences, 8.5% to 9.5% of which show up once; more than 0.75% is in the top ten. This sample also belongs to another study, concerning yellow fever vaccine responses in identical twins.

The source is a woman under 30 in good health. V and J are TRBV4-1 and TRBJ2-7; TRBD1 matches at 9 bases. The specimen sequenced was PBMCs. CDR3 DNA sequence: TGCGCCAGCAGCCAAGCCCAAACCGGGACAGGGTTCGAGCAGTACTTC. It encodes CASSQAQTGTGFEQYF.